This T cell receptor beta chain was retrieved from a study of blood T cell repertoires in COVID-19 (dated by TCRdb to 2019 to 2021). Regarding the study in general: Samples from collaborators originated in the United States, Italy and Spain and spanned both the acute and convalescent phases of COVID-19. Deeply sampled blood TCRbeta repertoires from subjects exposed to, actively infected with, or recovered from COVID-19 were included in the dataset. Where HLA class I and class II types were available, the types were taken from metadata supplied by the sample provider, not from assay-based typing. Sample metadata almost always included a de-identified subject ID, COVID-19 status, age in years and sex. The repertoires were made available in a free public database intended to serve as a resource for research on the immune response to SARS-CoV-2. The prospective study material was composed of cDNA or gDNA derived from T cells, B-cell-depleted T cells, or PBMCs. Samples were obtained from the ongoing ImmuneRACE study (first 160 participants) and from 1,254 subjects provided by 6 global collaborators. The paper as a whole reports these results and caveats: How much clinical and demographic metadata was included differed by source and by participant, and the metadata was provided uncurated.

CDR1 and CDR2 are drawn from the germline V gene: SGHTA, FQGNSA. The CDR3 sequence holds 16 residues, the cysteine and phenylalanine included. Only the CDR3 region is kept as DNA, spanning 48 bases read in frame from base 1. V ends up 4 bases short and J 2 bases short, with an unmatched junction base count of 4. Samples from volunteer blood donors who had recovered from COVID-19 were contributed by a second Seattle source. Whole blood was collected in K2EDTA tubes by collaborating institutions according to the institutions' own protocols. For TCRbeta analysis, collaborator samples were shipped as frozen whole blood, as isolated PBMCs, or as DNA extracted from either sample type. A remark on this clone: Its antigen is still unknown. No much larger clone is present one base from it, and per-base qualities are unavailable.

TCRbeta CDR3 regions were amplified from genomic DNA using the immunoSEQ Assay, a bias-controlled multiplex PCR. As for the authors' bioinformatics: The number of nucleated cells in each sample was estimated from the amplification of reference gene primers within the assay. Sequence reads were collapsed and filtered to measure the absolute abundance of every unique TCRbeta CDR3 rearrangement. For each sample, productive Simpson clonality was calculated as the square root of Simpson's diversity index across productive rearrangements. As stored in TCRdb, this immuneACCESS dataset retains in-frame rearrangements with V and J assigned. A fraction of the clones does not appear; measured against another copy, unresolved V genes explain less than half of the discrepancy, and the remainder lacks a known reason. V and J calls and clone size come straight from that table; D and trimming were deduced from the DNA. The sample table shows 190,000 or so clones, and around nine tenths are seen once. The top ten clonotypes cover roughly 6.2% of the sample.

The source is a man aged 60-69 years who had recovered from COVID-19. Sequencing used peripheral blood. The rearranged segments are TRBV7-2 and TRBJ2-7; the junction holds 14 bases that match TRBD2. The nucleotide sequence reads TGTGCCAGCAGCTCCCGACTAGCGGGGGGGACCTACGAGCAGTACTTC. Translated, it gives CASSSRLAGGTYEQYF.